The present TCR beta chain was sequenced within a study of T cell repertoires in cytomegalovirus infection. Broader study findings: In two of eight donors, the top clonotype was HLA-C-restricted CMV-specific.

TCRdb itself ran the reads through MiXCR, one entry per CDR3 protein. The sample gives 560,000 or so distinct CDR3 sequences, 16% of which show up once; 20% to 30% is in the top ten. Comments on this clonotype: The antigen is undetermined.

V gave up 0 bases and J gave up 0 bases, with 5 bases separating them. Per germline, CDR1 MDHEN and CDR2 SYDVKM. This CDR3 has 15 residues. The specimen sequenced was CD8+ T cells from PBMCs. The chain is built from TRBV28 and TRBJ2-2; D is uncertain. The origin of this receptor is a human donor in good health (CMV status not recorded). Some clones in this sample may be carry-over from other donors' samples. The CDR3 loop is CASSLWQSNTGELFF. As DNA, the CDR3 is TGTGCCAGCAGTTTATGGCAGTCGAACACCGGGGAGCTGTTTTTT.